This TCR beta chain was sequenced during a study of T cells in placental villitis. Background on the whole study: The study compared placental TCR-beta repertoires across villitis of unknown etiology, gestational-age-matched unaffected controls, and infectious villitis to test an allograft-versus-infection hypothesis.

About this clone: Its antigen target is currently unknown. It has no much larger one-base neighbor in the sample; base qualities were not kept.

What the research found in general, with its limitations: Sequencing bulk tissue could not tell helper, regulatory or cytotoxic T cells apart, could not separate maternal from fetal T cells, and left out gamma-delta receptors. Higher CMV-specific clone frequencies were found in infectious CMV cases than in villitis of unknown etiology (roughly 0.012 vs 0.00092), and no difference in CMV-specific clone frequencies was seen between villitis of unknown etiology and controls. Paraffin blocks contained small amounts of decidua, so some captured T cells, especially in controls, may have been decidual rather than villous infiltrates.

TCR-beta CDR3 regions were amplified from genomic DNA with the immunoSEQ v4 bias-controlled multiplex PCR assay, run blinded to group allocation. To estimate the quantities of nucleated cells and T cells in each sample, reference gene primers were included together with the TCR-beta primers. Sequencing of the libraries was performed on an Illumina MiSeq with a 100-cycle paired-end protocol. As for the original processing: Diversity and richness were calculated in immunoSEQ Analyzer software; richness by iChao1, clonality based on Pielou evenness and Shannon diversity (0-1, higher means less diverse). Using confidence 3 and substitution 2, CDR3 amino acid sequences together with their V/J genes were queried against VDJdb for CMV, EBV and influenza A specificities. The Morisita-Horn index was used to measure TCR-beta amino acid clonotype overlap among the villitis of unknown etiology, infectious villitis and control repertoires. Sourced from immuneACCESS, this table was stored by TCRdb with only in-frame sequences that have V and J called. A share of the clones is absent; for the studies checked, an unresolved V gene accounts for under half, and the remainder has no known explanation. The V and J calls and clone size were taken over from that table, and D and trimming were inferred from the DNA. The sample includes approximately 6,000 clones, with around 78% observed a single time. The ten largest clones represent around 8.6% of the sample.

Five infectious villitis placentae, four with confirmed cytomegalovirus and one with Toxoplasma gondii, were included and were not matched to other groups. Mothers with infectious villitis were younger, had smaller fetuses, and delivered preterm or experienced intrauterine demise in a couple of cases. Placentae were collected after delivery and examined grossly and histologically before archival tissue was selected. Five 10-micron scrolls were cut from each FFPE block, and DNA was then isolated using the AllPrep DNA/RNA FFPE Tissue kit. DNA concentration and purity were checked by NanoDrop, and RNA quality was assessed on a Bioanalyzer. The receptor's source is a human patient with infectious villitis; the placental T cells may come from both mother and fetus. Sequenced: placental tissue containing maternal and fetal cells.

DNA sequence: TGTGCCAGCAGCTTCGGTCTCTCACCCCTCCACTTT. The resulting protein is CASSFGLSPLHF. The sequence links TRBV7-3 to TRBJ1-6, with the D segment identity uncertain. Via the germline V gene, CDR1 is SGHTA and CDR2 FQGTGA. Its CDR3 holds 12 amino acids, cysteine through phenylalanine. Kept here is only the CDR3 DNA, which spans 36 bases and is read in frame from base 1. The V and J ends are trimmed by 3 bases and 10 bases, leaving 7 bases between them.